These 9 T cell receptor beta chains share one sample of origin, sequenced in a study of control samples from healthy donors and cancer patients. Data came from immunoSEQ multiplex PCR; TCRdb stores just in-frame clones and leaves some out. The profile shows 120,000 to 150,000 clones, around 85% of them singletons. The sample comprised blood. These receptor sequences come from a woman aged 25 to 45 in good health.

DNA for the CDR3: TGTGCCTGGAGTGTGACAGCAGGCGGCCAGCCCCAGCATTTT. As protein: CAWSVTAGGQPQHF. The genes are TRBV30 and TRBJ1-5; weak D call: TRBD1 (5 bases). Germline V lookup: CDR1 GTSNPN, CDR2 SVGIG (reference sequence). CDR3 size: 14 residues. V shed 0 bases and J shed 7 bases, with 13 bases lying between them.

Comment on this clone: One junction end disagrees with the germline gene, perhaps due to a read error. This chain uses TRBV7-7 with TRBJ1-4; 9 bases are shared with TRBD1. Looked up from germline, CDR1 is SSHAT and CDR2 is FNYEAQ (reference sequence). The CDR3 runs to 14 residues. The CDR3 bases are TGTGCTAGCAGCAAGGGACAGGGAGGTGAAAAACTGTTTTTT. This gives the protein CASSKGQGGEKLFF.

The rearrangement links TRBV7-2 to TRBJ2-2; D perhaps matches TRBD1 (6 bases). The CDR3 length is 15 residues. The ends were cut back, 2 bases at V and 4 bases at J, with 11 bases in the middle. CDR1 is SGHTA and CDR2 is FQGNSA in the germline V gene. As DNA, the CDR3 is TGTGCCAGCAGCTTACTGACAGGAGGCACCGGGGAGCTGTTTTTT. This gives the protein CASSLLTGGTGELFF.

V gene TRBV30 combines with J gene TRBJ2-5, with D perhaps matching TRBD2 (6 bases). The CDR3 runs 15 residues. Trimming left V 2 bases short and J 2 bases short, with 15 bases between. The germline gives CDR1 GTSNPN, CDR2 SVGIG (reference sequence). CDR3 amino acids: CAWSPMGGLQETQYF. The CDR3 DNA reads TGTGCCTGGAGTCCCATGGGAGGATTACAAGAGACCCAGTACTTC.

In DNA form, the CDR3 reads TGTGCCTGGAGTAACGCGGGGAACACTGAAGCTTTCTTT. It codes for CAWSNAGNTEAFF. The chain is built from TRBV30 and TRBJ1-1; D uncertain. In germline, CDR1 is GTSNPN, CDR2 SVGIG (reference sequence). The CDR3 spans 13 residues. Trimming removed 2 bases from V and 1 base from J, with 8 bases in between.

The rearrangement uses TRBV7-2 and TRBJ1-3; a possible D gene is TRBD1 (5 bases). Germline loops: CDR1 SGHTA, CDR2 FQGNSA. V lost 7 bases, J lost 1 base, and 8 bases lay in between. This CDR3 spans 13 amino acids. This chain's CDR3 is CASTRGSGNTIYF. In DNA, the CDR3 is TGTGCCAGCACCCGGGGGTCTGGAAACACCATATATTTT.

The genes are TRBV6-5 and TRBJ2-7; D ambiguous. V lost 2 bases and J 2 bases, leaving 13 bases between the germline ends. The CDR3 spans 15 residues. Germline loops: CDR1 MNHEY, CDR2 SVGAGI. In nucleotides, the CDR3 is TGTGCCAGCAGTTACAGCGCCGGCCTCCCCTACGAGCAGTACTTC. As protein: CASSYSAGLPYEQYF.

The genes are TRBV24-1 and TRBJ2-1, with TRBD2 matching over 7 bases. The length of the CDR3 is 14 residues. Germline CDR1 is KGHDR and CDR2 is SFDVKD. V lost 3 bases and J lost 4; bases outside the gene matches: 2. CDR3 bases: TGTGCCACCAGTGATGAGCGGGGATACAATGAGCAGTTCTTC. Protein product: CATSDERGYNEQFF.

The gene calls are TRBV11-2 and TRBJ2-7, with 11 bases fitting TRBD2. The CDR3 length is 14 residues. The germline gives CDR1 SGHAT, CDR2 FQNNGV. V shed 7 bases and J 5 bases; nucleotides not matched to a gene: 7. The CDR3 is CASTPTSGTHEQYF. CDR3 bases: TGTGCCAGCACCCCGACTAGCGGGACCCACGAGCAGTACTTC.